The entry that follows covers one TCR beta chain sequence. It has no known antigen specificity. There are no base qualities to consult, and no much larger clone falls within one base. Library preparation employed the immunoSEQ multiplex PCR assay. In most patients, genomic DNA was isolated using the Qiagen DNeasy Blood and Tissue Kit and sent frozen to Adaptive Biotechnologies for TCR sequencing. For most patients, high-throughput TCR-beta CDR3 sequencing of genomic DNA was performed by Adaptive Biotechnologies. In the source study's methods: TCR sequencing data for roughly 18 patients were retrieved from Adaptive's ImmunoSEQ software; a few other patients were processed with MiXCR and VDJtools. To correct CD4 versus CD8 sorting errors, any sequence found in both subsets at a frequency ratio below 5:1 was removed. CDR3 nucleotide sequences shared by donor and recipient were removed because the origin of these sequences could not be assigned. To be classed as alloreactive, a clone needed at least 2-fold expansion over unstimulated cells and a minimum CFSE-low frequency of 0.002% (template counts) or 0.001% (read counts). Mappable clones were those detected in sequenced pre-transplant spleen, lymph node, or MLR CFSE-low populations of the donor or recipient. The cumulative frequency of alloreactive clones was calculated as a percentage of all sequences, weighted by copy number. TCRdb provides this immuneACCESS table in a form limited to in-frame rearrangements. Some clones are lacking; in checked studies, under half of them reflect an unresolved V gene, and why the rest are absent is not known. V and J calls and clone size come straight from that table; D and trimming were deduced from the DNA. The sample records 100,000 or so clones, about nine tenths of which are singletons. The ten largest clones represent approximately 0.18% of the sample.

The CDR3 holds 18 amino acids from the cysteine to the phenylalanine. Left in the record is the CDR3 DNA by itself, 54 bases read in frame from the first base. Trimming removed 1 base from V and 2 bases from J, leaving 17 bases between the germline ends. The germline V gene sets CDR1 to LGHNA and CDR2 to YNFKEQ. This sample was taken from a study of graft-versus-host responses after intestinal transplantation (dated by TCRdb to 2020 to 2022). For the wider study: Multivisceral, liver-intestinal, or isolated intestinal transplants were received by the recipients. All recipients received anti-thymocyte globulin induction followed by maintenance tacrolimus and steroids for about three years. After intestinal transplantation, graft-versus-host and host-versus-graft alloreactive T cell clones were followed in the graft, circulation and bone marrow using bulk TCR-beta CDR3 sequencing. To identify alloreactive clones, pre-transplant mixed lymphocyte reaction products were sequenced and then compared with unstimulated pre-transplant donor and recipient T cells. A cohort of approximately 24 intestinal transplant recipients, including one retransplant, was enrolled, and a few patients lacking pretransplant specimens were excluded. Donor T cell macrochimerism was defined as a peak of at least 4% donor T cells among recipient peripheral blood mononuclear cells. Rather than going through the commercial service, samples from a few later patients were sequenced in-house on an Illumina MiSeq and processed with MiXCR.

Overall study results and their limits: High GvH to HvG T cell clonal ratios were observed in the allografts of patients with donor T cell macrochimerism. Peak levels of circulating GvH clones were associated with declines in HvG clones early after transplant. The conclusions were limited by the relatively low number and heterogeneity of the intestinal transplant patients. GvH clones were detected in recipient bone marrow, and some appeared earlier in ileal mucosa or blood, consistent with an intestinal mucosal origin.

The time point label on this specimen signifies: cells obtained before transplantation from donor or recipient. CD3+CD4+ and CD3+CD8+ populations were FACS-sorted from unstimulated pre-transplant donor and recipient cells taken from spleen or lymph nodes. The sequence derives from a human donor who was the organ donor for an intestinal transplant. The rearranged segments are TRBV4-2 and TRBJ2-2; a weak D assignment points to TRBD1 (5 bases agree). The sample in question was unstimulated CD4+ T cells sorted from spleen or lymph node cells, obtained before transplant. CDR3 reads: CASSQGPKGMTNTGELFF. At the DNA level, the sequence is TGTGCCAGCAGCCAAGGACCTAAGGGGATGACAAACACCGGGGAGCTGTTTTTT.